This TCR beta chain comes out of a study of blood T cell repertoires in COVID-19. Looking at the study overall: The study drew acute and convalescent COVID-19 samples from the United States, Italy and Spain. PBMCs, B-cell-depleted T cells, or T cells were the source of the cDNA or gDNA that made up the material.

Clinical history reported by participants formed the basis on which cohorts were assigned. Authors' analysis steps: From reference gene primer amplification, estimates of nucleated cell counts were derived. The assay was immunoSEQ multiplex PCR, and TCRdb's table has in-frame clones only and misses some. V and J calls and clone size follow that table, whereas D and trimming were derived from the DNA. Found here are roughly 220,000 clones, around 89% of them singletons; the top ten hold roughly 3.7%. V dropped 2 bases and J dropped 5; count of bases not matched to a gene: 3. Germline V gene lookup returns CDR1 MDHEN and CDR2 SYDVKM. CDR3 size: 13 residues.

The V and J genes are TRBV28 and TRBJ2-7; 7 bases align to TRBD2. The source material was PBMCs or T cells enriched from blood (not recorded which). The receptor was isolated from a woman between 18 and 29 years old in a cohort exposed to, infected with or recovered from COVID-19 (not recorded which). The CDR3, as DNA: TGTGCCAGCAGTTTAACTAGCGCTCACGAGCAGTACTTC. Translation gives CASSLTSAHEQYF.